The next 32 T cell receptor beta chains were all read from a single sample in a study of OX40 agonist ivuxolimab in advanced cancers. Clones were sequenced by immunoSEQ multiplex PCR, and TCRdb holds only the in-frame ones, with some missing. The repertoire includes approximately 20,000 clones, approximately 90% of them detected once, and approximately 11% sits in the top ten. The source was CD4+ or CD8+ T cells sorted from blood, collected in a trial of the OX40 agonist ivuxolimab. These receptors originate from an adult with an advanced solid tumor such as melanoma, head and neck, liver or kidney cancer.

The chain links TRBV6-1 to TRBJ2-5; D may be TRBD1 (6 bases). Looked up from germline, CDR1 is MNHNS and CDR2 is SASEGT. The germline V and J ends were trimmed by 6 bases and 2 bases, with 16 bases remaining between them. The CDR3 contains 15 residues. The CDR3 loop is CASRLLEGGQETQYF. The CDR3, as DNA: TGTGCCAGCAGGTTATTAGAAGGGGGACAAGAGACCCAGTACTTC.

CDR3 protein: CASSQGWLAQFF. CDR3 sequence (DNA): TGTGCCAGCAGCCAAGGATGGCTCGCGCAGTTCTTC. J is TRBJ2-1 and V is TRBV14; no definite D call. This CDR3 spans 12 amino acids. Trimming cost V 1 base and J 12 bases, with 10 bases left between them. Looked up from germline, CDR1 is SGHDN and CDR2 is FVKESK.

CDR3: CASSLGASVYEQYF. The CDR3 coding sequence is TGTGCCAGCAGCTTAGGGGCTAGCGTCTACGAGCAGTACTTC. The chain has TRBV7-8 and TRBJ2-7; D perhaps matches TRBD2 (6 bases). Germline CDR1 and CDR2: SGHVS and FQNEAQ. V was trimmed by 1 base and J by 3 bases, leaving 10 bases between them. The CDR3 runs to 14 residues.

This chain uses TRBV7-9 with TRBJ2-3, with 9 bases aligning to TRBD2. The V and J ends lost 5 bases and 4 bases, in that order; junction bases with no gene match: 10. From germline, CDR1 is SEHNR and CDR2 FQNEAQ (reference sequence). This CDR3 region has 16 residues. DNA of the CDR3: TGTGCCAGCAGCCCAGCTGGGACTAGCTTCGCAGATACGCAGTATTTT. It encodes CASSPAGTSFADTQYF.

The chain joins TRBV4-1 to TRBJ1-4; D is unclear. Germline assignment: CDR1 MGHRA and CDR2 YSYEKL. This CDR3 contains 15 residues. V was clipped by 4 bases and J by 8 bases, with 17 bases between them. The CDR3 loop is CASSRAAGRAEKLFF. The CDR3, as DNA: TGCGCCAGCAGCCGCGCGGCCGGACGGGCAGAAAAACTGTTTTTT.

This sequence joins TRBV7-2 and TRBJ1-6; 9 positions agree with TRBD1. In germline, CDR1 is SGHTA, CDR2 FQGNSA. The CDR3 totals 15 residues. V was clipped by 5 bases and J by 11 bases; unmatched bases: 10. The CDR3: CASSALGTGIPPLHF. CDR3 nucleotide sequence: TGTGCCAGCAGCGCTCTGGGGACAGGGATCCCACCCCTCCACTTT.

The V gene is TRBV2, the J gene TRBJ1-1; D gene uncertain. The germline CDR1 and CDR2 sequences are SNHLY and FYNNEI. V gave up 8 bases and J gave up 2 bases, with 12 bases separating them. This CDR3 has 13 amino acids. The DNA for the CDR3 is TGTGCCAGCCTTGGGCGGGTTAACACTGAAGCTTTCTTT. Its translation: CASLGRVNTEAFF.

This clone was seen a single time. A junction boundary mismatches the germline segment, possibly from a read error. This chain links TRBV7-9 with TRBJ2-5; perhaps TRBD2 as D (6 bases). Germline CDR1 and CDR2: SEHNR and FQNEAQ (reference sequence). This CDR3 comprises 15 residues. The CDR3 loop reads CASRDGTLGEEAQYF. The CDR3 DNA sequence: TGTGCCAGCAGGGACGGGACTTTGGGAGAAGAGGCCCAGTACTTC.

The CDR3 coding sequence is TGTGCCAGCAGCTTAGATCATGGACGGCGCCTCTATGGCTACACCTTC. This codes for CASSLDHGRRLYGYTF. J is TRBJ1-2 and V is TRBV7-9; D is uncertain. The CDR3 sequence is 16 residues long. CDR1 and CDR2 (germline): SEHNR, FQNEAQ (reference sequence). V was pared by 1 base and J by 4 bases, with 16 bases between.

The CDR3 sequence is CASSLSRGQKQFF. The DNA for the CDR3 is TGTGCCAGCAGTTTATCCAGGGGGCAAAAGCAGTTCTTC. The chain links TRBV27 to TRBJ2-1; TRBD1 matches 8 bases. Germline V gene lookup returns CDR1 MNHEY and CDR2 SMNVEV (reference sequence). The CDR3 runs to 13 residues. The V gene end was trimmed by 0 bases and the J gene end by 11 bases; junction bases not matched to a gene: 3.

DNA of the CDR3: TGTGCCAGCAGTTTATTCTCTACAGGGTACTACGAGCAGTACTTC. As protein: CASSLFSTGYYEQYF. The rearrangement links TRBV27 to TRBJ2-7; tentatively, D is TRBD1 (6 bases). V lost 1 base and J lost 3, with 13 bases in between. CDR1 is MNHEY, CDR2 SMNVEV, per germline (reference sequence). This CDR3 is 15 amino acids long.

This chain joins TRBV21-1 and TRBJ2-2; no check of the table's D call, TRBD2, against the DNA was made. TRBV21-1 represents a pseudogene. This CDR3 has 15 amino acids. The CDR3 coding sequence is TGTGCCAGCAGCAAAGTGCTAGCTTTGACCGGGGAGCTGTTTTTT. Its protein is CASSKVLALTGELFF.

The genes are TRBV13 and TRBJ2-1; no reliable D call. The V gene lost 2 bases and the J gene lost 0 bases, with 14 bases spanning the gap. CDR3 length equals 17 residues. Per germline, CDR1 PRHDT and CDR2 FYEKMQ (reference sequence). Here the CDR3 reads CASSLLPGFSSYNEQFF. As DNA, the CDR3 is TGTGCCAGCAGCTTATTGCCAGGCTTCAGCTCCTACAATGAGCAGTTCTTC.

V usage is TRBV10-3 and J usage is TRBJ2-5, with 8 bases that match TRBD2. Germline V gene sequence: CDR1 ENHRY, CDR2 SYGVKD. With V trimmed by 10 bases and J by 0 bases, 22 bases remained unmatched. The CDR3 length is 19 residues. Written as DNA, the CDR3 is TGTGCCACCCCAACACTCCCGTTGTTAGCGGGGTGTTACCAAGAGACCCAGTACTTC. Amino acid sequence: CATPTLPLLAGCYQETQYF.

V gene TRBV4-1 combines with J gene TRBJ2-3; no reliable D call. The CDR3 has 14 amino acids. Germline CDR1 MGHRA, CDR2 YSYEKL. Trimming shortened V by 1 base and J by 5 bases, and 10 bases separated the two germline ends. DNA of the CDR3: TGCGCCAGCAGCCAAGGGCAACCCCGAGATACGCAGTATTTT. Amino acids: CASSQGQPRDTQYF.

The CDR3 is CASSWMATEQYF. CDR3 sequence (DNA): TGCGCCAGCAGCTGGATGGCGACGGAGCAGTACTTC. This chain connects TRBV5-1 to TRBJ2-7; D remains unclear. V was clipped by 3 bases and J by 7 bases, with 11 bases between them. CDR3 length equals 12 residues. CDR1 is SGHRS, CDR2 YFSETQ, per germline.

A few counts support this clone. The CDR3 sequence: CASSFRDRSFNEQFF. In DNA form, the CDR3 reads TGTGCCAGCAGCTTTCGGGACAGGAGTTTTAATGAGCAGTTCTTC. This chain links TRBV7-8 with TRBJ2-1; 8 nucleotides align to TRBD1. This CDR3 comprises 15 residues. Trimming cost V 3 bases and J 7 bases; bases outside gene matches: 8. Germline V gene data show CDR1 as SGHVS and CDR2 as FQNEAQ.

V gene TRBV15 combines with J gene TRBJ2-1; 9 bases align to TRBD2. The germline CDR1 and CDR2 sequences are LNHNV and YYDKDF (reference sequence). The CDR3 runs 15 residues. Trimming took 4 bases from V and 4 from J; bases not matched to a gene: 5. The CDR3 DNA reads TGTGCCACCAGCACCGCTAGCGGGGTATACAATGAGCAGTTCTTC. Its translation is CATSTASGVYNEQFF.

The chain joins TRBV5-4 to TRBJ1-2, with 9 bases matching TRBD1. Trimming removed 4 bases from V and 4 bases from J; junction bases left unmatched: 5. This CDR3 is 14 amino acids long. CDR1 is SGHNT, CDR2 YYREEE, per germline (reference sequence). The CDR3 sequence is CASSTGTGTYGYTF. DNA of the CDR3: TGTGCCAGCAGCACCGGGACAGGGACCTATGGCTACACCTTC. Supplemented by reference TRBV5-4 and TRBJ1-2, the full variable domain reads ETGVTQSPTHLIKTRGQQVTLRCSSQSGHNTVSWYQQALGQGPQFIFQYYREEENGRGNFPPRFSGLQFPNYSSELNVNALELDDSALYLCASSTGTGTYGYTFGSGTRLTVV.

The chain employs TRBV4-2 and TRBJ2-3, with TRBD2 identical over 15 bases. Trimming removed 4 bases from V and 5 bases from J; junction bases left unmatched: 13. The V gene's germline CDR1 is LGHNA and CDR2 YNFKEQ. CDR3 length: 19 amino acids. The CDR3 coding sequence is TGTGCCAGCAGCCCTCATCTCGGACTAGCGGGAGGGAAAGTAGATACGCAGTATTTT. Protein sequence: CASSPHLGLAGGKVDTQYF.

This clone was found once. Other DNA sequences in the same sample also yield this CDR3. The rearrangement links TRBV7-3 to TRBJ2-4; D is perhaps TRBD2 (7 bases). CDR1 is SGHTA, CDR2 FQGTGA, per germline. The CDR3 is 14 amino acids. V was clipped by 4 bases and J by 8 bases, with 15 bases between them. CDR3 protein: CASSSPGEGDIQYF. In nucleotides, the CDR3 is TGTGCCAGCAGCTCCCCCGGGGAGGGGGACATTCAGTACTTC.

J is TRBJ2-7 and V is TRBV2; D is uncertain. Trimming shortened V by 2 bases and J by 2 bases, and 4 bases separated the two germline ends. CDR1 and CDR2 (germline): SNHLY, FYNNEI. This CDR3 spans 12 amino acids. CDR3 DNA: TGTGCCAGCAGTGAAAGTGCCTACGAGCAGTACTTC. It yields the protein CASSESAYEQYF.

The chain couples TRBV6-1 to TRBJ2-7; D remains ambiguous. V was trimmed by 0 bases and J by 2 bases, leaving 5 bases between them. The CDR3 sequence is 13 residues long. The germline CDR1 and CDR2 sequences are MNHNS and SASEGT. CDR3 loop: CASSEARTYEQYF. The CDR3 DNA sequence: TGTGCCAGCAGTGAAGCGAGGACCTACGAGCAGTACTTC.

The chain employs TRBV30 and TRBJ2-5; D remains ambiguous. Deletions cut 5 bases from V and 5 bases from J, with 12 bases between. Germline values: CDR1 GTSNPN, CDR2 SVGIG (reference sequence). The CDR3 consists of 12 residues. The CDR3 DNA is TGTGCCTGGGGCGAAGGGCGGGAGACCCAGTACTTC. Its protein is CAWGEGRETQYF.

The CDR3 DNA is TGTGCCAGCAGCTTGGGGCAGGAAGACCCTAACTATGGCTACACCTTC. Translating gives CASSLGQEDPNYGYTF. The V gene is TRBV5-6, the J gene TRBJ1-2; D is undetermined. The germline V and J ends were trimmed by 0 bases and 0 bases, with 12 bases remaining between them. The CDR3 spans 16 residues. CDR1 is SGHDT and CDR2 is YYEEEE in the germline V gene.

The genes are TRBV5-1 and TRBJ2-5; maybe TRBD2 (5 bases). V gave up 5 bases and J gave up 5 bases, with 16 bases separating them. CDR1 is SGHRS, CDR2 YFSETQ, per germline. CDR3 length: 14 amino acids. CDR3 sequence: CASSRETIRETQYF. The DNA for the CDR3 is TGCGCCAGCAGTAGAGAGACTATAAGGGAGACCCAGTACTTC.

This chain uses TRBV10-3 with TRBJ1-4, with 7 positions matching TRBD1. J was trimmed by 5 bases and V by 8 bases; bases with no gene match: 5. The CDR3 contains 13 residues. From germline, CDR1 is ENHRY and CDR2 SYGVKD. In DNA form, the CDR3 reads TGTGCCATCGGGGACAGCTACAATGAAAAACTGTTTTTT. Amino acids: CAIGDSYNEKLFF.

The genes are TRBV6-1 and TRBJ1-4; 9 bases agree with TRBD1. Losses at the gene ends were 4 bases for V and 7 bases for J; bases not matched to a gene: 10. The CDR3 totals 16 residues. CDR1 is MNHNS, CDR2 SASEGT, per germline. For the CDR3, the DNA is TGTGCCAGCAGTGTCGCCCCGGGACAGGGAGGTGAAAAACTGTTTTTT. Translation: CASSVAPGQGGEKLFF.

The chain is built from TRBV19 and TRBJ2-1; D is uncertain. The CDR3 contains 15 residues. Trimming pared 0 bases from V and 4 bases from J, leaving 10 bases between. Germline lookup yields CDR1 LNHDA and CDR2 SQIVND (reference sequence). The CDR3 loop reads CASSIEGSFYNEQFF. CDR3 coding DNA: TGTGCCAGTAGTATAGAAGGGTCTTTTTACAATGAGCAGTTCTTC.

This clone was observed once. The CDR3 loop reads CASSERTDYSNQPQHF. In DNA, the CDR3 is TGTGCCAGCAGTGAAAGGACAGATTATAGCAATCAGCCCCAGCATTTT. The gene calls are TRBV6-1 and TRBJ1-5, with TRBD1 as a possible D gene (6 bases). The CDR3 sequence is 16 residues long. Germline values: CDR1 MNHNS, CDR2 SASEGT. Trimming pared 2 bases from V and 0 bases from J, leaving 11 bases between.

CDR3: CASSNRDPLLYGYTF. The CDR3 nucleotides are TGTGCCAGCAGCAACCGGGACCCTCTACTCTATGGCTACACCTTC. The chain recombines TRBV9 with TRBJ1-2, with D perhaps matching TRBD1 (5 bases). The germline V gene encodes CDR1 SGDLS and CDR2 YYNGEE. Trimming cost V 4 bases and J 4 bases, with 17 bases left between them. The CDR3 covers 15 residues.

The chain recombines TRBV7-2 with TRBJ1-5; TRBD1 agrees at 8 bases. J lost 7 bases, V lost 3 bases, and 5 bases had no gene match. This CDR3 region has 14 residues. Germline loops: CDR1 SGHTA, CDR2 FQGNSA. In DNA form, the CDR3 reads TGTGCCAGCAGCTTCCAGGGGGCGAGACAGCCCCAGCATTTT. It encodes CASSFQGARQPQHF.